This T cell receptor beta chain came from a study of blood T cell repertoires in COVID-19 (dated by TCRdb to about 2020). Background on the whole study: Collaborator samples came from the United States, Italy and Spain and covered acute and convalescent phases of COVID-19. The material from the prospective study consisted of cDNA or gDNA derived from T cells, B-cell-depleted T cells, or PBMCs. Deeply sampled blood TCRbeta repertoires from subjects exposed to, actively infected with, or recovered from COVID-19 were included in the dataset. A freely available public database, intended as a resource for researchers studying the immune response to SARS-CoV-2, is where the repertoires were released. Samples were obtained from the ongoing ImmuneRACE study (first 160 participants) and from over a thousand subjects provided by 6 global collaborators. Nearly every sample came with metadata listing a de-identified subject ID, COVID-19 status, age in years and sex. Where HLA class I and class II types were available, the types were taken from metadata supplied by the sample provider, not from assay-based typing.

One collaborating source in Seattle enrolled patients during active infection and followed them longitudinally through the course of disease. Whole blood was collected in K2EDTA tubes by collaborating institutions according to the institutions' own protocols. Collaborator samples were shipped for TCRbeta analysis as frozen whole blood, isolated PBMCs, or DNA extracted from either sample type. V has 6 bases trimmed and J has 4 bases trimmed; junction bases matching no gene number 5. Taken from cysteine to phenylalanine, the CDR3 has 13 residues. Kept here is only the CDR3 DNA, which spans 39 bases and is read in frame from base 1. For CDR1 and CDR2, the germline V gene (reference sequence) lists MNHEY and SMNVEV. Broader findings and caveats from the paper: How much clinical and demographic metadata was included differed by source and by participant, and the metadata was provided uncurated.

TCRbeta CDR3 regions were amplified from genomic DNA by means of the immunoSEQ Assay, a bias-controlled multiplex PCR. The authors' pipeline ran thus. The number of nucleated cells in each sample was estimated by amplification of reference gene primers within the assay. Sequence reads were collapsed and filtered to measure the absolute abundance of every unique TCRbeta CDR3 rearrangement. Productive Simpson clonality was computed per sample as the square root of Simpson's diversity index over productive rearrangements. TCRdb took this table from immuneACCESS and kept in-frame rearrangements with V and J called. Such tables lack part of the clones; where checked against another copy, unresolved V genes explain under half of the gap, and the rest is unexplained. V and J calls and clone size are copied from that table; D and trimming were computed from the DNA. This sample is represented by tens of thousands of clones; around 75% of them were singletons. Of the sample, about 6% falls within the top ten clones.

For this clone: The specificity of this receptor is unknown. The record has no base qualities; no much larger clone is one base away.

The sequence came from a man between 65 and 85 years old with COVID-19, enrolled during active disease. The source material was peripheral blood. The rearranged segments are TRBV27 and TRBJ1-1; 7 middle bases align to TRBD1. This receptor carries the CDR3 CASSDRVGTEAFF. The bases read TGTGCCAGCAGCGACAGGGTCGGCACTGAAGCTTTCTTT.